The 28 T cell receptor beta chains below were found in one sample sequenced in a study of cytomegalovirus exposure and HLA in healthy donors. PCR involved 60 Vbeta and 13 Jbeta primers. Here immunoSEQ multiplex PCR was the method, and the copy in TCRdb shows in-frame clones only, minus some. This table holds roughly 150,000 clones, approximately 70% found once. The sequenced sample consisted of PBMCs. Source of these receptors: a human donor in good health.

The V and J genes are TRBV28 and TRBJ1-2, with D unclear. The CDR3 is made up of 12 amino acids. Trimming pared 2 bases from V and 3 bases from J, leaving 4 bases between. Germline CDR1 and CDR2: MDHEN and SYDVKM. The CDR3, as DNA: TGTGCCAGCAGTTTAATAGACTATGGCTACACCTTC. It encodes CASSLIDYGYTF.

This clone showed up just a few times. The chain carries TRBV5-1 and TRBJ2-7; possibly TRBD2 for D (6 bases). V shed 4 bases and J shed 5 bases, with 25 bases lying between them. The V gene's germline CDR1 is SGHRS and CDR2 YFSETQ. This CDR3 is 17 amino acids long. The CDR3 DNA is TGCGCCAGCAGCCCCGGATTAAGCGGGTTCGGTAGCAACGAGCAGTACTTC. Protein product: CASSPGLSGFGSNEQYF. Variable domain in full (rest from reference TRBV5-1 and TRBJ2-7): KAGVTQTPRYLIKTRGQQVTLSCSPISGHRSVSWYQQTPGQGLQFLFEYFSETQRNKGNFPGRFSGRQFSNSRSEMNVSTLELGDSALYLCASSPGLSGFGSNEQYFGPGTRLTVT.

The chain couples TRBV6-1 to TRBJ2-2, with a weak D call TRBD2 (6 bases). The V and J ends lost 4 bases and 4 bases respectively, with 10 bases between them. From germline, CDR1 is MNHNS and CDR2 SASEGT. The CDR3 loop spans 14 amino acids. CDR3 loop: CASSGGGTTGELFF. CDR3 nucleotides: TGTGCCAGCAGTGGCGGAGGGACCACCGGGGAGCTGTTTTTT.

This clone has just a few counts. V usage is TRBV15 and J usage is TRBJ2-1; the match to TRBD2 covers 8 bases. CDR3 length: 16 amino acids. V lost 0 bases to trimming and J lost 8 bases; unmatched junction nucleotides: 9. CDR1 and CDR2 (germline): LNHNV, YYDKDF (reference sequence). CDR3 nucleotide sequence: TGTGCCACCAGCAGAGATCTTGGTAGCGGGAACGATGAGCAGTTCTTC. Encoded protein: CATSRDLGSGNDEQFF.

The chain recombines TRBV19 with TRBJ1-2, with D hard to call. CDR3 length equals 13 residues. Germline CDR1 and CDR2: LNHDA and SQIVND (reference sequence). V was trimmed by 8 bases and J by 0 bases, leaving 10 bases between them. The CDR3 reads CASGEATNYGYTF. Here the CDR3 DNA reads TGTGCCAGTGGGGAGGCAACTAACTATGGCTACACCTTC.

The CDR3 region is CASTTSDQGVETQYF. DNA for the CDR3: TGTGCCAGCACCACTTCCGATCAGGGGGTAGAGACCCAGTACTTC. The chain links TRBV28 to TRBJ2-5, with TRBD1 matching 7 bases. V shed 7 bases, J shed 4 bases, and the junction held 12 bases outside the gene matches. Germline values: CDR1 MDHEN, CDR2 SYDVKM. CDR3 length: 15 amino acids. Drawing the rest from reference TRBV28 and TRBJ2-5, the complete variable domain is DVKVTQSSRYLVKRTGEKVFLECVQDMDHENMFWYRQDPGLGLRLIYFSYDVKMKEKGDIPEGYSVSREKKERFSLILESASTNQTSMYLCASTTSDQGVETQYFGPGTRLLVL.

The chain couples TRBV5-1 to TRBJ1-1; no definite D call. Trimming removed 2 bases from V and 1 base from J, with 6 bases in between. CDR3 length equals 13 residues. In germline, CDR1 is SGHRS, CDR2 YFSETQ. The CDR3 DNA reads as TGCGCCAGCAGCTTTGGAGAGAACACTGAAGCTTTCTTT. It translates to CASSFGENTEAFF.

V usage is TRBV5-4 and J usage is TRBJ2-5, with 9 bases lining up with TRBD2. Looked up from germline, CDR1 is SGHNT and CDR2 is YYREEE (reference sequence). The V gene end was trimmed by 4 bases and the J gene end by 4 bases; junction bases not matched to a gene: 8. CDR3 length equals 15 residues. The CDR3 sequence: CASSHSGRRRETQYF. CDR3 sequence (DNA): TGTGCCAGCAGCCATAGCGGGAGACGGCGAGAGACCCAGTACTTC.

This clone was counted a few times. The gene calls are TRBV4-3 and TRBJ2-7, with 13 nucleotides matching TRBD2. The CDR3 consists of 17 residues. CDR1 is LGHNA and CDR2 is YSLEER in the germline V gene. J lost 3 bases, V lost 0 bases, and 5 bases had no gene match. CDR3 DNA sequence: TGCGCCAGCAGCCAAGATAGCGGGACTAGCGGGATCTACGAGCAGTACTTC. Amino acid sequence: CASSQDSGTSGIYEQYF.

The CDR3 DNA reads TGTGCCAGCACTAGCGGGACATCCTACAATGAGCAGTTCTTC. This encodes CASTSGTSYNEQFF. The chain combines TRBV27 with TRBJ2-1; 9 nucleotides align to TRBD2. The germline V gene encodes CDR1 MNHEY and CDR2 SMNVEV (reference sequence). The length of the CDR3 is 14 residues. The ends lost 7 bases at V and 1 base at J; junction bases unmatched: 2.

This chain connects TRBV9 to TRBJ2-7, with 12 bases that match TRBD1. The V segment lost 3 bases and the J segment 6 bases; nucleotides outside the gene matches: 1. Germline CDR1 is SGDLS and CDR2 is YYNGEE. This CDR3 spans 13 amino acids. This chain's CDR3 is CASSAGQGAEQYF. CDR3 bases: TGTGCCAGCAGCGCGGGACAGGGGGCCGAGCAGTACTTC.

The chain joins TRBV6-5 to TRBJ1-2; TRBD1 might be the D (5 bases). V was trimmed by 2 bases and J by 8 bases, leaving 12 bases between them. Germline loops: CDR1 MNHEY, CDR2 SVGAGI. The CDR3 length is 13 residues. The CDR3, as DNA: TGTGCCAGCAGTTACGGGCAGGGTCGAGGCTACACCTTC. As protein: CASSYGQGRGYTF.

The chain combines TRBV6-5 with TRBJ2-1; 10 bases fit TRBD1. CDR1 is MNHEY and CDR2 is SVGAGI in the germline V gene. Germline trimming cut 6 bases from V and 10 bases from J; bases unmatched to any gene: 12. The CDR3 is 15 residues long. CDR3 residues: CASSRAGQGSQEQFF. The CDR3 DNA reads TGTGCCAGCAGCCGGGCGGGACAGGGGTCCCAAGAGCAGTTCTTC.

This clone was observed a handful of times. The J gene is TRBJ2-1, the V gene TRBV4-3; TRBD2 aligns across 7 bases. There are 17 residues in the CDR3. V lost 4 bases to trimming and J lost 5 bases; unmatched junction nucleotides: 14. Germline CDR1 is LGHNA and CDR2 is YSLEER. CDR3 nucleotide sequence: TGCGCCAGCAGCCCCCATTCGGGGCTAGCGGCAAACAATGAGCAGTTCTTC. Residues: CASSPHSGLAANNEQFF.

The chain carries TRBV6-1 and TRBJ2-7, with 9 bases matching TRBD1. Unmatched junction bases numbered 11, after V lost 2 bases and J lost 6 bases. The CDR3 length is 16 residues. Germline-derived CDR1 and CDR2 are MNHNS and SASEGT. The CDR3: CASSEIRWDRVSEQYF. The CDR3 DNA is TGTGCCAGCAGTGAAATCCGGTGGGACAGGGTAAGCGAGCAGTACTTC.

The V gene is TRBV25-1, the J gene TRBJ2-3, with TRBD2 identical over 7 bases. Trimming took 6 bases from V and 2 from J; bases not matched to a gene: 2. CDR1 and CDR2 from the germline V gene are MGHDK and SYGVNS. This CDR3 comprises 13 residues. CDR3 protein: CASRGLVTDTQYF. Written as DNA, the CDR3 is TGTGCCAGCAGAGGACTAGTCACAGATACGCAGTATTTT.

The chain uses TRBV29-1 and TRBJ2-7; D is ambiguous. The ends were cut back, 4 bases at V and 3 bases at J, with 13 bases in the middle. This CDR3 spans 13 amino acids. CDR1 SQVTM and CDR2 ANQGSEA come from the germline V gene. CDR3 sequence: CSVASILGYEQYF. The CDR3 DNA reads as TGCAGCGTTGCGTCTATCCTCGGCTACGAGCAGTACTTC.

The chain recombines TRBV6-5 with TRBJ1-1; tentatively, D is TRBD1 (5 bases). The V gene's germline CDR1 is MNHEY and CDR2 SVGAGI. V was cut by 0 bases and J by 4 bases, with 9 bases left in between. CDR3 length: 14 amino acids. The CDR3 spells CASSYSGRSTEAFF. The CDR3 nucleotides are TGTGCCAGCAGTTACTCGGGGCGGTCCACTGAAGCTTTCTTT.

This clone was detected a few times. The V and J genes are TRBV19 and TRBJ2-7; TRBD2 matches 13 bases. The CDR3 sequence is 15 residues long. CDR1 is LNHDA and CDR2 is SQIVND in the germline V gene (reference sequence). Unmatched junction bases numbered 9, after V lost 9 bases and J lost 4 bases. The CDR3 is CASTSRTSGRYEQYF. CDR3 bases: TGTGCCAGCACCTCCAGGACTAGCGGGAGATACGAGCAGTACTTC.

As regards this clone: The identical CDR3 is also encoded by other nucleotide sequences in the sample. The J gene is TRBJ2-3, the V gene TRBV4-1; TRBD1 is a possible D gene (6 bases). The V gene lost 2 bases and the J gene lost 3 bases, with 6 bases spanning the gap. The CDR3 runs 13 residues. Germline V CDR1 and CDR2: MGHRA, YSYEKL. Here the CDR3 reads CASSQQGTDTQYF. The DNA for the CDR3 is TGCGCCAGCAGCCAACAGGGGACAGATACGCAGTATTTT.

A few counts support this clone. This CDR3 reads CASSFRQGADTQYF. In DNA form, the CDR3 reads TGTGCCAGCAGCTTTCGCCAGGGTGCAGATACGCAGTATTTT. The chain has TRBV7-9 and TRBJ2-3, with D possibly TRBD1 on 5 matching bases. The V end was cut by 3 bases, the J end by 4 bases, with 11 bases between. There are 14 residues in the CDR3. Germline V gives CDR1 SEHNR, CDR2 FQNEAQ (reference sequence).

The chain uses TRBV11-3 and TRBJ2-7; no reliable D call. V was pared by 1 base and J by 6 bases, with 7 bases between. The CDR3 is 12 amino acids. Germline CDR1 is SGHNT and CDR2 is YENEEA. CDR3 in amino acids: CASSLAHREQYF. Written as DNA, the CDR3 is TGTGCCAGCAGCTTAGCACACCGCGAGCAGTACTTC.

This chain joins TRBV5-4 and TRBJ1-5, with 9 bases that match TRBD1. V was pared by 0 bases and J by 7 bases, with 8 bases of the junction left unmatched. The CDR3 contains 16 residues. The germline V gene has CDR1 SGHNT and CDR2 YYREEE (reference sequence). The CDR3 is CASSLGGETGGQPQHF. For the CDR3, the DNA is TGTGCCAGCAGCTTGGGGGGAGAGACAGGGGGGCAGCCCCAGCATTTT.

The chain carries TRBV28 and TRBJ2-5, with 7 bases identical to TRBD1. The CDR3 length is 16 residues. V was pared by 3 bases and J by 1 base, with 8 bases of the junction left unmatched. Germline CDR1 reads MDHEN; CDR2 reads SYDVKM. Written as DNA, the CDR3 is TGTGCCAGCAGTTTTCGGAAGGGGGCAGGCCAAGAGACCCAGTACTTC. Protein sequence: CASSFRKGAGQETQYF.

The chain joins TRBV25-1 to TRBJ2-7; D is undetermined. The germline V gene encodes CDR1 MGHDK and CDR2 SYGVNS. V shed 3 bases and J shed 4 bases, with 10 bases lying between them. The CDR3 runs to 13 residues. CDR3: CASSEAFGYEQYF. The CDR3 DNA is TGTGCCAGCAGTGAGGCCTTCGGGTACGAGCAGTACTTC.

The chain links TRBV12-5 to TRBJ2-3; TRBD2 is a possible D gene (6 bases). V shed 4 bases and J shed 3 bases, with 17 bases lying between them. The CDR3 has 16 residues. From germline, CDR1 is LGHNT and CDR2 FRNRAP. The CDR3 DNA reads as TGTGCTAGTGGTTCTGGCGGAGGGCCGGGGACAGATACGCAGTATTTT. This translates into CASGSGGGPGTDTQYF.

The chain uses TRBV5-1 and TRBJ1-3; D may be TRBD1 (5 bases). Germline loops: CDR1 SGHRS, CDR2 YFSETQ. The CDR3 is 16 amino acids. Trimming removed 0 bases from V and 0 bases from J, with 10 bases in between. The CDR3 region is CASSLAKGLSGNTIYF. The CDR3 DNA sequence: TGCGCCAGCAGCTTGGCCAAGGGGCTCTCTGGAAACACCATATATTTT.

The chain is built from TRBV6-5 and TRBJ2-7; TRBD2 is a possible D gene (5 bases). This CDR3 spans 15 amino acids. V gave up 6 bases and J gave up 4 bases, with 19 bases separating them. Germline assignment: CDR1 MNHEY and CDR2 SVGAGI. CDR3 protein: CASSSGRRALYEQYF. The CDR3 bases are TGTGCCAGCAGCTCTGGACGGCGGGCTTTGTACGAGCAGTACTTC.